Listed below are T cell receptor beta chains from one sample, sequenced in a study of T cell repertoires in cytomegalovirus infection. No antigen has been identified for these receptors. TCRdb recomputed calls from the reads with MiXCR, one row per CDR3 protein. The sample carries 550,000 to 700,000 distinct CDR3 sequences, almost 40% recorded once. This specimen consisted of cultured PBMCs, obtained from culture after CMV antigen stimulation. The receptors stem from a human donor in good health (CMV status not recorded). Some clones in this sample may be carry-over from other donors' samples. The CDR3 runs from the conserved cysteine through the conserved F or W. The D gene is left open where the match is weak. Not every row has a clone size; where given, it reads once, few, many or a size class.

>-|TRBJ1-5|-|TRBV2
CAAARQGDQPQHF
TGTGCCGCCGCCAGGCAGGGAGATCAGCCCCAGCATTTT
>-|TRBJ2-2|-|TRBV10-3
CATGGLTGSNTGELFF
TGTGCCACCGGCGGGTTGACGGGATCAAACACCGGGGAGCTGTTTTTT
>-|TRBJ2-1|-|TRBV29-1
CSVIQHSYNEQFF
TGCAGCGTGATACAGCACTCCTACAATGAGCAGTTCTTC
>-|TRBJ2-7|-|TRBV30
CAWSVGGLTYEQYF
TGTGCCTGGAGTGTCGGGGGCCTGACCTACGAGCAGTACTTC
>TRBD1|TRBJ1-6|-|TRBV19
CASTKGPAGGIYNSPLHF
TGTGCCAGTACTAAGGGACCCGCAGGGGGCATTTATAATTCACCCCTCCACTTT
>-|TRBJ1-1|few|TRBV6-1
CASSEAGYLNTEAFF
TGTGCCAGCAGTGAAGCGGGATATTTGAACACTGAAGCTTTCTTT
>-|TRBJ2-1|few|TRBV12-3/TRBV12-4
CASTLARNYNEQFF
TGTGCCAGCACCCTAGCGCGGAACTACAATGAGCAGTTCTTC
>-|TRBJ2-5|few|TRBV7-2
CASSLESGAAFRF
TGTGCCAGCAGCTTAGAATCTGGGGCAGCTTTCCGGTTC
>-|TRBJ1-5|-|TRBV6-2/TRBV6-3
CASSYSLRQPQHF
TGTGCCAGCAGTTACTCTCTCCGTCAGCCCCAGCATTTT
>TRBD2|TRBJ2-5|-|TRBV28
CASSSPSTSGGPQETQYF
TGTGCCAGCAGTTCCCCCTCCACTAGCGGGGGGCCCCAAGAGACCCAGTACTTC
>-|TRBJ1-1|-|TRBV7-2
CASSLHVENTEAFF
TGTGCCAGCAGCCTACACGTGGAAAACACTGAAGCTTTCTTT
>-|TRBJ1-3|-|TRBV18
CASSPPRGESGNTIYF
TGTGCCAGCTCACCACCTCGGGGTGAGAGTGGAAACACCATATATTTT
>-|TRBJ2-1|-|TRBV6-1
CASSETSDGYNEQFF
TGTGCCAGCAGTGAAACCAGCGATGGGTACAATGAGCAGTTCTTC
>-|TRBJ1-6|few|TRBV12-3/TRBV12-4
CASSFNRDSPLHF
TGTGCCAGCAGTTTCAACAGGGATTCACCCCTCCACTTT
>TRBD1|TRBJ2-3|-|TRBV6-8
CASSYMGQGTDTQYF
TGTGCCAGCAGTTACATGGGACAGGGGACAGATACGCAGTATTTT
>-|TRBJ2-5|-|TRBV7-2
CASSLRVGKTQYF
TGTGCCAGCAGCTTAAGGGTGGGAAAGACCCAGTACTTC
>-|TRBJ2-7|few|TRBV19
CASSFSDPNYEQYF
TGTGCCAGTAGTTTCTCGGATCCTAACTACGAGCAGTACTTC
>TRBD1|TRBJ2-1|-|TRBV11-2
CASSLFRGQGGHEQFF
TGTGCCAGCAGCCTATTCCGTGGACAGGGGGGCCATGAGCAGTTCTTC
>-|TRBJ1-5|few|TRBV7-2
CASSSRAGQPQHF
TGTGCCAGCAGCTCCCGAGCGGGGCAGCCCCAGCATTTT
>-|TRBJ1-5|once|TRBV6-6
CASSLHDQPQHF
TGTGCCAGCAGTTTACACGATCAGCCCCAGCATTTT
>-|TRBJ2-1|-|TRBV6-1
CASSEVRQDWNEQFF
TGTGCCAGCAGTGAGGTACGGCAGGACTGGAATGAGCAGTTCTTC
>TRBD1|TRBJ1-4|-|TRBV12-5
CASGTDRGGEKLFF
TGTGCTAGTGGAACGGACAGGGGCGGTGAAAAACTGTTTTTT
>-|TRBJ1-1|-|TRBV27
CASSPGTQGNTEAFF
TGTGCCAGCAGTCCAGGGACTCAGGGGAACACTGAAGCTTTCTTT
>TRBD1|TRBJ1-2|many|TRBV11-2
CASSSQGGVFNGYTF
TGTGCCAGCAGCTCCCAGGGGGGAGTATTTAACGGCTACACCTTC
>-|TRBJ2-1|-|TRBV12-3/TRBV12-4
CASSLLRLEEPQFF
TGTGCCAGCAGTCTTCTAAGACTAGAAGAACCACAGTTCTTC
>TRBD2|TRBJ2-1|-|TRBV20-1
CSAKRGEGSGGQYNEQFF
TGCAGTGCTAAGCGGGGGGAGGGAAGCGGGGGACAATACAATGAGCAGTTCTTC
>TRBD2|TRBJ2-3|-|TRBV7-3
CASSLRLAPTDTQYF
TGTGCCAGCAGCTTACGACTAGCCCCCACAGATACGCAGTATTTT
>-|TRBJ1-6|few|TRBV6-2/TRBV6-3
CASSPGSGNSPLHF
TGTGCCAGCAGCCCAGGTTCGGGGAATTCACCCCTCCACTTT
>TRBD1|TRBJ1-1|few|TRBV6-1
CASRSRDRNTEAFF
TGTGCCAGCAGAAGCCGGGACAGGAACACTGAAGCTTTCTTT
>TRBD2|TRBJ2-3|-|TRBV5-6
CASSRGSGSSTDTQYF
TGTGCCAGCAGTCGCGGTAGCGGGAGCTCCACAGATACGCAGTATTTT
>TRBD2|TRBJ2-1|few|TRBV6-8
CASSTSGDGNEQFF
TGTGCCAGCAGTACTAGCGGCGATGGCAATGAGCAGTTCTTC
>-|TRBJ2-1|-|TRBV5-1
CASSFQGLHNEQFF
TGCGCCAGCAGCTTTCAGGGGCTCCACAATGAGCAGTTCTTC
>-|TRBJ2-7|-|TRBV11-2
CASSSIANSYEQYF
TGTGCCAGCAGCTCTATAGCGAACTCCTACGAGCAGTACTTC
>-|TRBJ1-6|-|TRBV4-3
CASSQDGSAGNSPLHF
TGCGCCAGCAGCCAAGATGGTTCAGCGGGAAATTCACCCCTCCACTTT
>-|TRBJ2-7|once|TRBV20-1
CSARTAHAYEQYF
TGCAGTGCTAGGACAGCGCACGCCTACGAGCAGTACTTC
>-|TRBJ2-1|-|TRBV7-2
CASSLSGATYNEQFF
TGTGCCAGCAGCTTATCCGGGGCCACTTACAATGAGCAGTTCTTC
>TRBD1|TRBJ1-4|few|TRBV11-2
CASSYDRQGRSEKLFF
TGTGCCAGCAGCTACGACAGACAGGGCAGGTCTGAAAAACTGTTTTTT
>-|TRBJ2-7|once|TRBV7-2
CASSQVGVSTYEQYF
TGTGCCAGCAGCCAAGTCGGCGTCTCAACCTACGAGCAGTACTTC
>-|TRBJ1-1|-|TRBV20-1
CSYREGTEAFF
TGCAGTTACAGGGAAGGGACTGAAGCTTTCTTT
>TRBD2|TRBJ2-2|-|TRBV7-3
CASSLEAGADTGELFF
TGTGCCAGCAGCTTAGAAGCGGGGGCGGACACCGGGGAGCTGTTTTTT
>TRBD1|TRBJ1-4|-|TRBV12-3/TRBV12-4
CASRETGGTNEKLFF
TGTGCCAGCAGAGAAACAGGGGGAACTAATGAAAAACTGTTTTTT
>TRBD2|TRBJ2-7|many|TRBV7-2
CASSLASGGYEQYF
TGTGCCAGCAGCTTAGCGAGCGGGGGGTACGAGCAGTACTTC
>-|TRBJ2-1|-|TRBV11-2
CASSLDQGGYTYNEQFF
TGTGCCAGCAGCTTAGACCAGGGGGGCTATACCTACAATGAGCAGTTCTTC
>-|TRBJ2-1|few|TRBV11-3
CASSQTYRAPSSYNEQFF
TGTGCCAGCAGCCAAACGTATCGGGCCCCGAGCTCCTACAATGAGCAGTTCTTC
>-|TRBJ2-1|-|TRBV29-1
CSVERPDNEQFF
TGCAGCGTTGAACGGCCAGACAATGAGCAGTTCTTC